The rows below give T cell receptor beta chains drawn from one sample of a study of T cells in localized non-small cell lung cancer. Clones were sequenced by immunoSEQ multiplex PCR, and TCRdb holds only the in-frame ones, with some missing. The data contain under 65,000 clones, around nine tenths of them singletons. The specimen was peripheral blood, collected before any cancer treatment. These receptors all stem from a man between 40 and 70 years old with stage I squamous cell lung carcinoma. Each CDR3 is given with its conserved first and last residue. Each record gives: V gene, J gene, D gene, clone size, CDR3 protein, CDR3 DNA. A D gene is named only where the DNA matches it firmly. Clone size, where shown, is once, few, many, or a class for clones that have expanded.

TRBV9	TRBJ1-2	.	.	CASSVAGDSYYGYTF	TGTGCCAGCAGCGTAGCGGGGGATTCTTACTATGGCTACACCTTC
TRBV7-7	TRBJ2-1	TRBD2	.	CASSPAGLLNNEQFF	TGTGCTAGCAGCCCAGCGGGACTGTTAAACAATGAGCAGTTCTTC
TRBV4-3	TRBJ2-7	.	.	CASSQSTGSYEQYF	TGCGCCAGCAGCCAGTCTACAGGGAGCTACGAGCAGTACTTC
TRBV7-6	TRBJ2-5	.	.	CASSGQETQYF	TGTGCCAGCAGCGGGCAAGAGACCCAGTACTTC
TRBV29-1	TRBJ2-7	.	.	CSAVGNSYEQYF	TGCAGCGCCGTAGGGAACTCCTACGAGCAGTACTTC
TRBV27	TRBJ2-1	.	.	CASINPGGEQFF	TGTGCCAGCATAAATCCCGGGGGTGAGCAGTTCTTC
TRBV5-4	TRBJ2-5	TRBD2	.	CASSLSGGQETQYF	TGTGCCAGCAGCTTGAGCGGGGGACAAGAGACCCAGTACTTC
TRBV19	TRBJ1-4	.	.	CASSTDMGGEKLFF	TGTGCCAGTAGTACAGACATGGGTGGTGAAAAACTGTTTTTT
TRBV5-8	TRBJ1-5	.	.	CATTRTEDQPQHF	TGTGCCACTACCCGGACGGAAGATCAGCCCCAGCATTTT
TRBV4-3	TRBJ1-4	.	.	CASSQVGFVGGTNEKLFF	TGCGCCAGCAGCCAAGTGGGTTTCGTTGGGGGCACTAATGAAAAACTGTTTTTT
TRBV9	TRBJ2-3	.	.	CASSVEGLITDTQYF	TGTGCCAGCAGCGTAGAGGGACTGATTACAGATACGCAGTATTTT
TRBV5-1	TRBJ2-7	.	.	CASSLTRVIDEQYF	TGCGCCAGCAGCTTGACCAGGGTGATTGACGAGCAGTACTTC
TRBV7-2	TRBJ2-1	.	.	CASSLDGVYYNEQFF	TGTGCCAGCAGCTTAGACGGGGTATACTACAATGAGCAGTTCTTC
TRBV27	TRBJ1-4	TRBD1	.	CASSFAGGREKLFF	TGTGCCAGCAGTTTCGCAGGGGGAAGGGAAAAACTGTTTTTT
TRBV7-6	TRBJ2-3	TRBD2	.	CASSLVFLGTSGMNTDTQYF	TGTGCCAGCAGCTTAGTATTCTTAGGGACTAGCGGGATGAACACAGATACGCAGTATTTT
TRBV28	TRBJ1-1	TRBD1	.	CASRPGQGDTEAFF	TGTGCCAGCAGACCCGGACAGGGGGACACTGAAGCTTTCTTT
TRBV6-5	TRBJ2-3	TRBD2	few	CASSSPASGSPDTQYF	TGTGCCAGCAGTTCCCCGGCTAGCGGGAGCCCAGATACGCAGTATTTT
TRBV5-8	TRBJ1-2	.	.	CASSLVLGPANNYGYTF	TGTGCCAGCAGCTTGGTCCTCGGCCCGGCCAATAACTATGGCTACACCTTC
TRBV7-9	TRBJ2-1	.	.	CASSLGVPFYNEQFF	TGTGCCAGCAGCTTAGGAGTTCCCTTCTACAATGAGCAGTTCTTC
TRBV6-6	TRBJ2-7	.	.	CASSPRSLVEQYF	TGTGCCAGCAGTCCCAGGTCTCTCGTAGAGCAGTACTTC
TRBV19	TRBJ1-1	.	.	CASSRASETRTAFF	TGTGCCAGTAGTCGGGCCTCAGAGACTCGGACAGCTTTCTTT
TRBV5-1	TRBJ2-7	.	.	CASSLNLRPSEQYF	TGCGCCAGCAGCTTGAACCTACGTCCGTCCGAGCAGTACTTC
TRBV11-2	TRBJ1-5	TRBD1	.	CASSSGTERGYQPQHF	TGTGCCAGCAGCTCAGGGACAGAGAGGGGCTATCAGCCCCAGCATTTT
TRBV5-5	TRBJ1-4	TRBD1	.	CASSTGTGNEKLFF	TGTGCCAGCAGCACCGGGACAGGCAATGAAAAACTGTTTTTT
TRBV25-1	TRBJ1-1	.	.	CASSRGGTGTNTEAFF	TGTGCCAGCAGTCGGGGAGGGACGGGAACGAACACTGAAGCTTTCTTT
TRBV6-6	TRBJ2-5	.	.	CASTPFVTGGTQYF	TGTGCCAGCACTCCCTTCGTGACCGGAGGGACCCAGTACTTC
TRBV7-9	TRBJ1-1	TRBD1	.	CASSPHRGGFDTEAFF	TGTGCCAGCAGCCCCCACAGGGGGGGGTTCGACACTGAAGCTTTCTTT
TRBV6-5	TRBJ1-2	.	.	CASSYGDNYGYTF	TGTGCCAGCAGTTACGGAGACAACTATGGCTACACCTTC
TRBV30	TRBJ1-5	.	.	CAWSRLGSNQPQHF	TGTGCCTGGAGCCGTCTTGGGAGCAATCAGCCCCAGCATTTT
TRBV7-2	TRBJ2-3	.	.	CASSFPASTDTQYF	TGTGCCAGCAGCTTCCCCGCTAGCACAGATACGCAGTATTTT
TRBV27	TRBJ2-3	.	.	CASSYVDTQYF	TGTGCCAGCAGTTACGTGGATACGCAGTATTTT
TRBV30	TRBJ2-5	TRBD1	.	CAWSVTGQGGWETQYF	TGTGCCTGGAGTGTCACGGGACAGGGGGGCTGGGAGACCCAGTACTTC
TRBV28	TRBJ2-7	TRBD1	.	CASSVGRTGDYEQYF	TGTGCCAGCAGTGTAGGTAGGACAGGGGACTACGAGCAGTACTTC
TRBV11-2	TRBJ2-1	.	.	CASSYVGGNNLEQFF	TGTGCCAGCAGCTACGTTGGGGGGAACAACCTTGAACAGTTCTTC
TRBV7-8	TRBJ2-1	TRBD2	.	CASSLAALAGGPWAIVF	TGTGCCAGCAGCTTAGCGGCCCTAGCGGGAGGGCCGTGGGCTATTGTCTTC
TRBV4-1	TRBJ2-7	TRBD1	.	CASSQHGTAQDEQYF	TGCGCCAGCAGCCAACACGGGACAGCGCAGGACGAGCAGTACTTC
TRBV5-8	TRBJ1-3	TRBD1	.	CASSLQGARGNTIYF	TGTGCCAGCAGCTTGCAGGGGGCGCGGGGAAACACCATATATTTT
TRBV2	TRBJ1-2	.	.	CASSGSNYGYTF	TGTGCCAGCAGCGGGAGCAACTATGGCTACACCTTC
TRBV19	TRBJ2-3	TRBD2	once	CASSIQREISDTQYF	TGTGCCAGTAGTATTCAGCGGGAGATCTCAGATACGCAGTATTTT
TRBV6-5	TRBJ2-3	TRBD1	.	CASSTDRGVPDTQYF	TGTGCCAGCAGTACGGACAGGGGAGTCCCAGATACGCAGTATTTT
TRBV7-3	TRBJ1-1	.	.	CASSGGLNTEAFF	TGTGCCAGCAGTGGTGGGCTGAACACTGAAGCTTTCTTT
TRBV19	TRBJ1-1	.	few	CATRAVNRAFF	TGTGCGACCCGCGCGGTGAATAGAGCTTTCTTT
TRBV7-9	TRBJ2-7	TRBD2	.	CASSSGSGAGGTYEQYF	TGTGCCAGCAGCTCAGGCTCGGGGGCGGGAGGGACCTACGAGCAGTACTTC
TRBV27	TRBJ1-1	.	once	CASSLGRAGKNTEAFF	TGTGCCAGCAGTTTAGGTCGGGCAGGAAAGAACACTGAAGCTTTCTTT
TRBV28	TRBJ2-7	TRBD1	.	CASGLPQGAGEQYF	TGTGCCAGCGGATTACCTCAGGGGGCGGGCGAGCAGTACTTC
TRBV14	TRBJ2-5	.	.	CASSQSMARVETQYF	TGTGCCAGCAGCCAAAGTATGGCTAGAGTAGAGACCCAGTACTTC
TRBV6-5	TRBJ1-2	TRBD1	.	CASSQGGRLGYTF	TGTGCCAGCAGTCAAGGGGGCAGGCTTGGCTACACCTTC
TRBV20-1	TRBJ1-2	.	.	CSAATGFGYTF	TGCAGTGCCGCGACAGGATTTGGCTACACCTTC